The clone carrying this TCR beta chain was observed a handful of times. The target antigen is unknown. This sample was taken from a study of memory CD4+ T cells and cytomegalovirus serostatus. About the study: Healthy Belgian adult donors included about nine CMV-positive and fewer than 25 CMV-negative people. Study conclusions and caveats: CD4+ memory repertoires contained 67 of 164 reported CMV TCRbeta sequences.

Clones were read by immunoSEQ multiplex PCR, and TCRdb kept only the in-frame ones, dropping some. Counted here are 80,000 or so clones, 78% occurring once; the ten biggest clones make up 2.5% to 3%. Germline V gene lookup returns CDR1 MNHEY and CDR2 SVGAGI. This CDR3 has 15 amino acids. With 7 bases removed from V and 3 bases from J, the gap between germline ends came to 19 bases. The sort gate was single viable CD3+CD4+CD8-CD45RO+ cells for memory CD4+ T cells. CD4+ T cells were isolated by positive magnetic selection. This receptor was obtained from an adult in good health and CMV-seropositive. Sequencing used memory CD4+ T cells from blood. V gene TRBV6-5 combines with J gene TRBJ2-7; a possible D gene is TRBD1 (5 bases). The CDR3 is CASISLQDPVYEQYF. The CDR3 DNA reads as TGTGCCAGCATTTCCCTACAGGATCCCGTCTACGAGCAGTACTTC.